This entry lists 27 T cell receptor beta chains sequenced from one sample in a study of shared clonotypes between healthy human individuals. TCRdb keeps only in-frame clones here, not all; method: immunoSEQ multiplex PCR. The data contain roughly 2,300,000 clones, under 95% of them singletons. The material sequenced was naive CD4+ T cells from PBMCs. This sample's subset: CD45RA+ positively selected. These receptors were obtained from a man younger than 35 in good health. Some clones in this sample may be carry-over from other donors' samples.

The CDR3 DNA reads TGTGCCAGCAGCGTAGGGTCTAGAGGTTTCTACGAGCAGTACTTC. Translating it yields CASSVGSRGFYEQYF. The V gene is TRBV9, the J gene TRBJ2-7, with D uncertain. CDR3 length: 15 amino acids. Germline assignment: CDR1 SGDLS and CDR2 YYNGEE. Trimming took 0 bases from V and 3 from J, leaving 13 bases between them.

The chain recombines TRBV5-1 with TRBJ2-7, with D possibly being TRBD1 or TRBD2 (6 bases each). The CDR3 runs to 17 residues. V was trimmed by 2 bases and J by 3 bases, leaving 21 bases between them. Per germline, CDR1 SGHRS and CDR2 YFSETQ. CDR3 DNA sequence: TGCGCCAGCAGCTTAACCCCACTAGGAGGAGGGGGCTACGAGCAGTACTTC. This encodes CASSLTPLGGGGYEQYF.

In this sample, this clone turned up once. J is TRBJ2-3 and V is TRBV7-2; 14 nucleotides match TRBD2. There are 17 residues in the CDR3. CDR1 SGHTA and CDR2 FQGNSA come from the germline V gene. Unmatched junction bases numbered 8, after V lost 5 bases and J lost 4 bases. The CDR3 region is CASSLQGLAGASDTQYF. CDR3 DNA sequence: TGTGCCAGCAGCCTACAGGGACTAGCGGGAGCGTCAGATACGCAGTATTTT.

This clone was detected once. The chain uses TRBV5-4 and TRBJ2-7; 12 nucleotides align to TRBD2. The V segment lost 4 bases and the J segment 5 bases; nucleotides outside the gene matches: 13. Germline loops: CDR1 SGHNT, CDR2 YYREEE (reference sequence). This CDR3 has 17 residues. CDR3 coding DNA: TGTGCCAGCAGCCGCCAGACTAGCGGGAGTATCGTGAACGAGCAGTACTTC. Residues: CASSRQTSGSIVNEQYF.

The CDR3 DNA sequence: TGTGCCAGCAGTGGACCCGGGACAGCTAACTACGAGCAGTACTTC. Protein product: CASSGPGTANYEQYF. The rearrangement links TRBV6-5 to TRBJ2-7; 7 bases align to TRBD1. V dropped 5 bases and J dropped 3; count of bases not matched to a gene: 10. Germline-derived CDR1 and CDR2 are MNHEY and SVGAGI. The CDR3 is 15 amino acids.

V gene TRBV7-9 combines with J gene TRBJ1-3, with TRBD1 matching over 12 bases. The CDR3 spans 18 residues. V trimming: 2 bases; J trimming: 4 bases; junction bases outside the gene matches: 9. Germline V gives CDR1 SEHNR, CDR2 FQNEAQ (reference sequence). The CDR3 DNA reads as TGTGCCAGCAGCTTAATACAGGGACAGGGGGCGAACGGAAACACCATATATTTT. Translating it yields CASSLIQGQGANGNTIYF.

The rearrangement links TRBV6-6 to TRBJ2-7; weak D call: TRBD2 (6 bases). This CDR3 comprises 15 residues. V was pared by 0 bases and J by 5 bases, with 14 bases between. Germline V gives CDR1 MNHNY, CDR2 SVGAGI (reference sequence). CDR3 sequence reads: CASSYSLPGENEQYF. The CDR3 nucleotides are TGTGCCAGCAGTTACTCGTTACCGGGAGAGAACGAGCAGTACTTC.

V is TRBV6-1 and J is TRBJ1-5; D may be TRBD1 (5 bases). The CDR3 consists of 11 residues. Trimming removed 8 bases at V and 7 bases at J, with 9 bases between. CDR1 and CDR2 from the germline V gene are MNHNS and SASEGT. The CDR3 DNA follows: TGTGCCAGCTCGGGGGAGCAGCCCCAGCATTTT. Amino acids: CASSGEQPQHF.

The chain recombines TRBV6-6 with TRBJ2-2; D might be TRBD2 (5 bases). The CDR3 loop spans 15 amino acids. The V end lost 5 bases, the J end lost 7 bases, and 17 bases lay between the germline ends. The germline V gene encodes CDR1 MNHNY and CDR2 SVGAGI (reference sequence). The CDR3 spells CASSPRRGEGGELFF. The CDR3 DNA follows: TGTGCCAGCAGTCCACGACGGGGTGAGGGCGGGGAGCTGTTTTTT.

V and J are TRBV7-9 and TRBJ2-7; D might be TRBD2 (5 bases). Germline V CDR1 and CDR2: SEHNR, FQNEAQ (reference sequence). The CDR3 totals 11 residues. The ends were cut back, 4 bases at V and 9 bases at J, with 10 bases in the middle. The CDR3 sequence is CASSSGLGQYF. Here the CDR3 DNA reads TGTGCCAGCAGCTCGGGGTTAGGGCAGTACTTC.

V and J are TRBV2 and TRBJ2-1; 7 bases line up with TRBD1. Germline-derived CDR1 and CDR2 are SNHLY and FYNNEI. The V segment lost 4 bases and the J segment 3 bases; nucleotides outside the gene matches: 6. This CDR3 has 15 residues. CDR3: CASSVGRGSYNEQFF. The CDR3 DNA reads TGTGCCAGCAGTGTTGGCAGGGGGAGCTACAATGAGCAGTTCTTC.

J is TRBJ2-7 and V is TRBV21-1; the listed D gene, TRBD1, was not tested against the DNA. TRBV21-1 is a pseudogene. CDR3 size: 15 residues. The DNA of the CDR3 is TGTGCCAGCAGCAGTGGGGGGACAGTCTCCTACGAGCAGTACTTC. Its translation is CASSSGGTVSYEQYF.

The chain joins TRBV9 to TRBJ1-1, with 7 bases fitting TRBD1. The CDR3 runs 15 residues. From germline, CDR1 is SGDLS and CDR2 YYNGEE. J gave up 9 bases and V 7 bases, and 18 bases lay outside the gene matches. This CDR3 reads CASSRDGIGGRKAFF. The CDR3 bases are TGTGCCAGCTCGAGGGATGGGATAGGGGGCCGGAAAGCTTTCTTT.

J is TRBJ2-3 and V is TRBV9, with 9 positions matching TRBD2. CDR1 SGDLS and CDR2 YYNGEE come from the germline V gene. The CDR3 has 16 amino acids. With V trimmed by 0 bases and J by 2 bases, 4 bases remained unmatched. The CDR3 loop reads CASSVGTSEYTDTQYF. The CDR3 coding sequence is TGTGCCAGCAGCGTAGGGACTAGCGAGTACACAGATACGCAGTATTTT.

The chain couples TRBV2 to TRBJ1-5; tentative D call: TRBD1 (5 bases). Germline values: CDR1 SNHLY, CDR2 FYNNEI. The CDR3 loop spans 15 amino acids. Trimming took 6 bases from V and 6 from J, leaving 18 bases between them. The CDR3 DNA is TGTGCCAGCAGCGACCGGGGGGGTTGGGGTCAGCCCCAGCATTTT. It yields the protein CASSDRGGWGQPQHF.

This clone appeared a few times. The V gene is TRBV6-1, the J gene TRBJ1-1; D possibly corresponds to TRBD1 (6 bases). Germline-derived CDR1 and CDR2 are MNHNS and SASEGT. Deletions cut 6 bases from V and 5 bases from J, with 13 bases between. This CDR3 spans 13 amino acids. CDR3 nucleotides: TGTGCCAGCAGGACAGGAGAGATAACTGAAGCTTTCTTT. Its protein product is CASRTGEITEAFF.

This clone was observed a handful of times. The chain links TRBV27 to TRBJ2-7; 11 bases line up with TRBD2. The V segment lost 11 bases and the J segment 9 bases; nucleotides outside the gene matches: 9. The CDR3 is made up of 12 amino acids. CDR1 and CDR2 (germline): MNHEY, SMNVEV (reference sequence). The CDR3 here is CAATSGSRVQYF. The CDR3 DNA follows: TGTGCCGCTACTAGCGGGAGTAGGGTGCAGTACTTC.

This rearrangement joins TRBV5-1 to TRBJ2-1, with D possibly being TRBD2 (6 bases). Germline V gives CDR1 SGHRS, CDR2 YFSETQ. The CDR3 is 13 residues long. V dropped 6 bases and J dropped 4 bases, with 11 bases sitting between them. This CDR3 reads CASTEGSYNEQFF. DNA of the CDR3: TGCGCCAGCACGGAGGGTTCTTACAATGAGCAGTTCTTC.

The chain links TRBV30 to TRBJ2-2; D uncertain. In germline, CDR1 is GTSNPN, CDR2 SVGIG (reference sequence). The CDR3 loop spans 12 amino acids. The V and J ends lost 2 bases and 6 bases respectively, with 7 bases between them. CDR3 sequence reads: CAWSRFSGELFF. In DNA form, the CDR3 reads TGTGCCTGGAGTCGATTTTCCGGGGAGCTGTTTTTT.

A single count supports this clone. The chain combines TRBV29-1 with TRBJ2-7, with TRBD1 matching 10 bases. J lost 5 bases, V lost 6 bases, and 4 bases had no gene match. Germline loops: CDR1 SQVTM, CDR2 ANQGSEA. The CDR3 contains 12 residues. The CDR3 DNA reads TGCAGCGTGGGGACAGGGGCCGACGAGCAGTACTTC. Its protein product is CSVGTGADEQYF.

The gene calls are TRBV10-3 and TRBJ2-7, with 9 positions matching TRBD2. CDR1 and CDR2 (germline): ENHRY, SYGVKD. CDR3 length equals 16 residues. Trimming cost V 8 bases and J 7 bases; bases outside gene matches: 18. CDR3 nucleotide sequence: TGTGCCATCGAGGAAACCCCGGGTAGCGGGAGAGGTGAGCAGTACTTC. Amino acid sequence: CAIEETPGSGRGEQYF.

CDR3 region: CSAQWGLATLSSYNEQFF. CDR3 bases: TGCAGCGCCCAGTGGGGACTAGCGACTCTAAGCTCCTACAATGAGCAGTTCTTC. The chain recombines TRBV29-1 with TRBJ2-1; 10 bases agree with TRBD2. V shed 7 bases, J shed 0 bases, and the junction held 15 bases outside the gene matches. The CDR3 sequence is 18 residues long. CDR1 SQVTM and CDR2 ANQGSEA come from the germline V gene.

The chain recombines TRBV14 with TRBJ2-5; the D gene is possibly TRBD1 (6 bases). Trimming took off 3 bases at V and 5 bases at J, with 16 bases between the two ends. The germline gives CDR1 SGHDN, CDR2 FVKESK. CDR3 length: 15 amino acids. The CDR3 nucleotides are TGTGCCAGCAGCCAGGACAGAAGGGTAGGGGAGACCCAGTACTTC. It specifies CASSQDRRVGETQYF.

V and J are TRBV19 and TRBJ1-1; TRBD1 matches 8 bases. J was trimmed by 4 bases and V by 7 bases; bases with no gene match: 11. The CDR3 length is 15 residues. Germline-derived CDR1 and CDR2 are LNHDA and SQIVND (reference sequence). The CDR3: CASTSIDRGFTEAFF. The DNA for the CDR3 is TGTGCCAGTACCTCCATAGACAGGGGATTCACTGAAGCTTTCTTT.

The chain has TRBV5-1 and TRBJ2-1, with D tentatively TRBD1 (6 bases). Germline CDR1 is SGHRS and CDR2 is YFSETQ. V was pared by 4 bases and J by 8 bases, with 25 bases between. This CDR3 contains 17 residues. The CDR3 spells CASSPPDAQGVFDEQFF. The DNA of the CDR3 is TGCGCCAGCAGCCCCCCGGATGCACAGGGAGTTTTCGATGAGCAGTTCTTC.

The chain combines TRBV27 with TRBJ2-5; the match to TRBD2 covers 7 bases. TRBJ2-7 explains the end of the DNA better; the J call may be wrong. Germline CDR1 MNHEY, CDR2 SMNVEV (reference sequence). The CDR3 totals 15 residues. CDR3 sequence reads: CASSQTGLVGYEQYF. DNA of the CDR3: TGTGCCAGCAGCCAGACCGGACTAGTGGGCTACGAGCAGTACTTC.

This rearrangement joins TRBV19 to TRBJ2-5; 10 bases agree with TRBD2. The CDR3 consists of 18 residues. J lost 5 bases, V lost 4 bases, and 16 bases had no gene match. Germline V gene lookup returns CDR1 LNHDA and CDR2 SQIVND (reference sequence). The CDR3 coding sequence is TGTGCCAGTAGTAATAGCGGGAGGCCCTCCGGTCATAAGGAGACCCAGTACTTC. Encoded protein: CASSNSGRPSGHKETQYF.